Sequencing of this T cell receptor (beta chain) was carried out in a study of T cell repertoires in cytomegalovirus infection. Trimming took 3 bases from V and 4 from J, leaving 18 bases between them. This CDR3 comprises 16 residues. CDR1 and CDR2 from the germline V gene are SGHVS and FNYEAQ. TCRdb re-analysed the reads in MiXCR, keeping a single row per CDR3 protein. The sample contains 600,000 to 800,000 distinct CDR3 sequences, more than 20% of which appear only once. The chain carries TRBV7-6 and TRBJ1-1; weak D call: TRBD1 (5 bases). The sequenced sample consisted of CD8+ T cells from PBMCs. This clonotype was sampled from a human donor in good health (CMV status not recorded). Some clones in this sample may be carry-over from other donors' samples. Here the CDR3 DNA reads TGTGCCAGCAGCTTCTTTCCGGACGGGGGAGGCACTGAAGCTTTCTTT. It specifies CASSFFPDGGGTEAFF.